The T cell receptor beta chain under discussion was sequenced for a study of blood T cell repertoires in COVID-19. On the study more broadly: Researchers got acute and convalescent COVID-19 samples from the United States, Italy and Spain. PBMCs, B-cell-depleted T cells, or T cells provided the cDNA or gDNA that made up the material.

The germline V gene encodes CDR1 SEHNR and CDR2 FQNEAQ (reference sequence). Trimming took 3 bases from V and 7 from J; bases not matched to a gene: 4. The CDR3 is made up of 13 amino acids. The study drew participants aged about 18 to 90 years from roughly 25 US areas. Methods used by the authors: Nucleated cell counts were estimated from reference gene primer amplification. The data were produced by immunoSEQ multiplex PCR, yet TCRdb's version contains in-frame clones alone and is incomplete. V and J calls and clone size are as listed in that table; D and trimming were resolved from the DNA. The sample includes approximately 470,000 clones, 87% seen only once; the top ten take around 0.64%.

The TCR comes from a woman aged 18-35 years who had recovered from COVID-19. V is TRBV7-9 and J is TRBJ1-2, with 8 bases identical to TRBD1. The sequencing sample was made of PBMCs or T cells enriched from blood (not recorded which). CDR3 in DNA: TGTGCCAGCAGCTTGGCCGGGACAGGTGGCTACACCTTC. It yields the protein CASSLAGTGGYTF.